This TCR beta chain came from a study of cytomegalovirus exposure and HLA in healthy donors. General study findings and limits: Rare TCR sequences predominated, though certain public TCRs were found in many donors. The study listed roughly 160 cytomegalovirus-associated TCR beta chains. High specificity and sensitivity for cytomegalovirus status were reported for the classifier.

The PCR had 60 Vbeta and 13 Jbeta primers. Profiling relied on immunoSEQ multiplex PCR, and the TCRdb table lists in-frame clones only, not all of them. The sample includes about 130,000 clones. As concerns this clone: The antigen is not known.

This CDR3 has 17 residues. Trimming at V came to 6 bases and at J to 1 base, leaving 6 bases not matched to a gene. Germline CDR1 reads ENHRY; CDR2 reads SYGVKD. The receptor was derived from a woman in her thirties or forties in good health and CMV-seropositive. The V call is TRBV10-3, the J call TRBJ2-2; the match to TRBD2 covers 12 bases. Input material: PBMCs. The CDR3: CAISWTSGKGNTGELFF. The CDR3 nucleotides are TGTGCCATCAGCTGGACTAGCGGGAAGGGGAACACCGGGGAGCTGTTTTTT.